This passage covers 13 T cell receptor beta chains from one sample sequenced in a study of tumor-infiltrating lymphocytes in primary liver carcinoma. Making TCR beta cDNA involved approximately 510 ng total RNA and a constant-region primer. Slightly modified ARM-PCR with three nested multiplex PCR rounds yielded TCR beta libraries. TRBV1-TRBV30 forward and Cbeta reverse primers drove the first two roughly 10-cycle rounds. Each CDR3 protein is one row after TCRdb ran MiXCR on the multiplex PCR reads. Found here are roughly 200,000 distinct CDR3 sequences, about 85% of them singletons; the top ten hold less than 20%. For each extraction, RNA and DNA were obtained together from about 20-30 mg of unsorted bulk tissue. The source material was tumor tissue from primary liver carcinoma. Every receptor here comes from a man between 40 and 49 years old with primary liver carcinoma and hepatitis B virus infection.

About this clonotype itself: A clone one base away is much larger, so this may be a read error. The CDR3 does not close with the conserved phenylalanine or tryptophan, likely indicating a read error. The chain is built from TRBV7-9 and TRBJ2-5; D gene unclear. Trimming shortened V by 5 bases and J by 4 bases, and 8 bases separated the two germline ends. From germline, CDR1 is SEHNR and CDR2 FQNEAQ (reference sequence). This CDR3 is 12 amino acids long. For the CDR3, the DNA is TGTGCCAGCAGCCCAGAGGTAGAGACCCAGTACTGC. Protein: CASSPEVETQYC.

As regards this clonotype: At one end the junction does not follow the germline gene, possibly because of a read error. In DNA, the CDR3 is TGCATCGCCATGACATCTGGGACCGGCATTCCGTACGATCAGTACTTC. It encodes CIAMTSGTGIPYDQYF. The rearrangement joins TRBV29-1 to TRBJ2-7; D is perhaps TRBD1 or TRBD2 (5 bases each). Germline loops: CDR1 SQVTM, CDR2 ANQGSEA. There are 16 residues in the CDR3.

The CDR3 coding sequence is TGCAGGGGGACTAGCGGGAAGCTCTATGAGGAATTCTTC. Residues: CRGTSGKLYEEFF. V is TRBV29-1 and J is TRBJ2-1; 13 bases are a match to TRBD2. The CDR3 consists of 13 residues. The germline CDR1 and CDR2 sequences are SQVTM and ANQGSEA.

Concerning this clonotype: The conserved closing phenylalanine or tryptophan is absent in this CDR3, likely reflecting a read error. CDR3 bases: TGTGCCAGCAGGATACAGGGTCAGCCCCAGCATTCT. Its translation: CASRIQGQPQHS. The rearrangement joins TRBV28 to TRBJ1-5; the D gene is possibly TRBD1 (6 bases). From germline, CDR1 is MDHEN and CDR2 SYDVKM. The CDR3 covers 12 residues. The V and J ends lost 6 bases and 6 bases respectively, with 9 bases between them.

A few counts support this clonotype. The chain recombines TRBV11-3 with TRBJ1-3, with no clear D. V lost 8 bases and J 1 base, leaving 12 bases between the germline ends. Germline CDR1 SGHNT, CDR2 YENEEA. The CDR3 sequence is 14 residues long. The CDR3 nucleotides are TGTGCCAGCTCGACATGGCTTTCTGGAAACACCATATATTTT. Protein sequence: CASSTWLSGNTIYF. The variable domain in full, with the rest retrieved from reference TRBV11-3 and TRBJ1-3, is EAGVVQSPRYKIIEKKQPVAFWCNPISGHNTLYWYLQNLGQGPELLIRYENEEAVDDSQLPKDRFSAERLKGVDSTLKIQPAELGDSAVYLCASSTWLSGNTIYFGEGSWLTVV.

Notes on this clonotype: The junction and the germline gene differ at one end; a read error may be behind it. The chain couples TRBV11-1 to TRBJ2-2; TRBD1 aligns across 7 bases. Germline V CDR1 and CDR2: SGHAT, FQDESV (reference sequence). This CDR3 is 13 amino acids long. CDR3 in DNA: TGTGCCAGCAGCTTTTGGGACACAGGGGAACCGTTCTTT. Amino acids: CASSFWDTGEPFF.

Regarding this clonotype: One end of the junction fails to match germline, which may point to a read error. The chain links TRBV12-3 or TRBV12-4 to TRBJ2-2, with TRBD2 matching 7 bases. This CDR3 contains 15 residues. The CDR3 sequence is CASKAGTTQVGKLFF. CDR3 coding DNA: TGTGCTAGCAAAGCCGGGACTACTCAAGTCGGGAAGCTGTTTTTT.

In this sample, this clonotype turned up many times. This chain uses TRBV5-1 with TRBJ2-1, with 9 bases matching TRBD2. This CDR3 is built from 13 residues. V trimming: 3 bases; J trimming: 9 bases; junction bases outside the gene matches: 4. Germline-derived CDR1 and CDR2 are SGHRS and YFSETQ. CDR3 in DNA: TGCGCCAGCAGCTCGACGGGACTAGCTGAGCAGTTCTTC. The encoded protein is CASSSTGLAEQFF.

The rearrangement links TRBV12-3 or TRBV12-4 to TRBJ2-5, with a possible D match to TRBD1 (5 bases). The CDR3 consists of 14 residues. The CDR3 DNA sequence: TGTACCATCAGTTTTTCAGGGAATGAGGAGACCCAGTACTTC. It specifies CTISFSGNEETQYF.

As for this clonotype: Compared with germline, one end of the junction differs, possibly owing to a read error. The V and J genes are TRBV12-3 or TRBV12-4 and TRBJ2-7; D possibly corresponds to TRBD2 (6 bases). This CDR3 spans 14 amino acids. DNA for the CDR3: TGTGCCAGCAGTTTTTCGGGACTGGGAGACGAGCAGTATTTC. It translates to CASSFSGLGDEQYF.

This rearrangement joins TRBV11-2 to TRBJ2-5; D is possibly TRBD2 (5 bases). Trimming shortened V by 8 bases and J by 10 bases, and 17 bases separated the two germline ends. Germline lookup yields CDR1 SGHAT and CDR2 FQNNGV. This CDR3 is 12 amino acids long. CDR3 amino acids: CASYLEGVGQYF. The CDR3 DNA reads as TGTGCCAGCTATCTAGAGGGTGTGGGCCAGTACTTC.

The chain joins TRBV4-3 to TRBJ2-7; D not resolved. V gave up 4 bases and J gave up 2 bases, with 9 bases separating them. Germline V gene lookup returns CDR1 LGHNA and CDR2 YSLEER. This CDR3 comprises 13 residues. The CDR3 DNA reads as TGCGCCAGCAGCCTAGTTATGCCCTACGAGCAGTACTTC. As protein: CASSLVMPYEQYF.

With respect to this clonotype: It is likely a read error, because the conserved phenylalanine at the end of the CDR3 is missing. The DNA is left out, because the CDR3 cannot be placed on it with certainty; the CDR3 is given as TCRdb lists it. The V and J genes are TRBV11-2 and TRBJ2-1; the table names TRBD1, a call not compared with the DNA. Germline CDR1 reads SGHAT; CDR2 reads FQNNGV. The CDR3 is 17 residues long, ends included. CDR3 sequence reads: CANSLYRGGRFYNEQFL.